A selection of T cell receptor beta chains follows, all from one sample in a study of cytomegalovirus exposure and HLA in healthy donors. Profiling relied on immunoSEQ multiplex PCR, and the TCRdb table lists in-frame clones only, not all of them. Of 120,000 to 150,000 clones in the sample, less than 80% were seen once. Material for sequencing was PBMCs. The source is a woman aged 45-65 years in good health and CMV-seropositive. Both conserved end residues are part of each CDR3. A D gene is named only where the DNA matches it firmly. Clone size appears in some rows only: once, few, many, or a class for an expanded clone.

abundance: -; d_gene: TRBD1; j_gene: TRBJ1-2; v_gene: TRBV9; CDR3nt: TGTGCCAGCAGCTCACATACAGGGGGTGGCTATGGCTACACCTTC; CDR3aa: CASSSHTGGGYGYTF
abundance: -; d_gene: TRBD1; j_gene: TRBJ2-7; v_gene: TRBV25-1; CDR3nt: TGTGCCAGCAGTGGGCCGACAGGGGGAAAGAACGAGCAGTACTTC; CDR3aa: CASSGPTGGKNEQYF
abundance: -; d_gene: -; j_gene: TRBJ2-3; v_gene: TRBV10-3; CDR3nt: TGTGCCATCAGTGGAGGGTTGTCCACAGATACGCAGTATTTT; CDR3aa: CAISGGLSTDTQYF
abundance: -; d_gene: -; j_gene: TRBJ1-1; v_gene: TRBV19; CDR3nt: TGTGCCAGTAGAACCGACAGCACTACTGAAGCTTTCTTT; CDR3aa: CASRTDSTTEAFF
abundance: -; d_gene: TRBD2; j_gene: TRBJ2-5; v_gene: TRBV6-1; CDR3nt: TGTGCCAGCAATGGCGGGGGGTACCAAGAGACCCAGTACTTC; CDR3aa: CASNGGGYQETQYF
abundance: -; d_gene: -; j_gene: TRBJ1-1; v_gene: TRBV13; CDR3nt: TGTGCCAGCAGCTTAGGGACAAATCAAGCTTTCTTT; CDR3aa: CASSLGTNQAFF
abundance: -; d_gene: -; j_gene: TRBJ2-3; v_gene: TRBV7-2; CDR3nt: TGTGCCAGCAGGGAAGGGACTGGTGGGGATACGCAGTATTTT; CDR3aa: CASREGTGGDTQYF
abundance: -; d_gene: -; j_gene: TRBJ1-1; v_gene: TRBV10-2; CDR3nt: TGCGCCAGCGGTAGAGCGAACACTGAAGCTTTCTTT; CDR3aa: CASGRANTEAFF
abundance: -; d_gene: -; j_gene: TRBJ2-7; v_gene: TRBV30; CDR3nt: TGTGCCTGGAGCTGGCAGGGGGGTTACGAGCAGTACTTC; CDR3aa: CAWSWQGGYEQYF
abundance: -; d_gene: TRBD2; j_gene: TRBJ2-1; v_gene: TRBV4-2; CDR3nt: TGTGCCAGCAGCACCCGGGGGGTCCACAATGAGCAGTTCTTC; CDR3aa: CASSTRGVHNEQFF
abundance: few; d_gene: TRBD2; j_gene: TRBJ2-1; v_gene: TRBV27; CDR3nt: TGTGCCAGCAGTGTGGGACTAGCGGGGTTTTGGAATGAGCAGTTCTTC; CDR3aa: CASSVGLAGFWNEQFF
abundance: -; d_gene: TRBD2; j_gene: TRBJ2-7; v_gene: TRBV19; CDR3nt: TGTGCCAGTAGGGATTGGACTAGCGGGGTGAATAGACAGTACTTC; CDR3aa: CASRDWTSGVNRQYF
abundance: -; d_gene: TRBD2; j_gene: TRBJ2-5; v_gene: TRBV7-2; CDR3nt: TGTGCCAGCAGCTCGGTCTACGGCGGGGGACAAGAGACCCAGTACTTC; CDR3aa: CASSSVYGGGQETQYF
abundance: -; d_gene: -; j_gene: TRBJ1-5; v_gene: TRBV7-9; CDR3nt: TGTGCCAGCAGCTTGGACAGTAGCAATCAGCCCCAGCATTTT; CDR3aa: CASSLDSSNQPQHF
abundance: -; d_gene: -; j_gene: TRBJ2-7; v_gene: TRBV6-6; CDR3nt: TGTGCCAGCAGCCCGGGTGGCGAGCAGTACTTC; CDR3aa: CASSPGGEQYF
abundance: -; d_gene: TRBD2; j_gene: TRBJ2-1; v_gene: TRBV2; CDR3nt: TGTGCCAGCAGTTTGACCGGGACTAGCGGTGCTGAGCAGTTCTTC; CDR3aa: CASSLTGTSGAEQFF
abundance: -; d_gene: -; j_gene: TRBJ2-5; v_gene: TRBV5-5; CDR3nt: TGTGCCAGCAGCTTTGAGAAAGAGACCCAGTACTTC; CDR3aa: CASSFEKETQYF
abundance: -; d_gene: -; j_gene: TRBJ1-1; v_gene: TRBV7-2; CDR3nt: TGTGCCAGCAGCTTAGGGCCAGGGGCGGACACTGAAGCTTTCTTT; CDR3aa: CASSLGPGADTEAFF
abundance: -; d_gene: TRBD2; j_gene: TRBJ2-1; v_gene: TRBV5-1; CDR3nt: TGCGCCAGCAGCCCAACAAGCGGGGGATTATCCTACAATGAGCAGTTCTTC; CDR3aa: CASSPTSGGLSYNEQFF
abundance: -; d_gene: -; j_gene: TRBJ1-4; v_gene: TRBV29-1; CDR3nt: TGCAGCGTCTCAGACGGAGGGACTAATGAAAAACTGTTTTTT; CDR3aa: CSVSDGGTNEKLFF
abundance: -; d_gene: -; j_gene: TRBJ2-2; v_gene: TRBV4-1; CDR3nt: TGCGCCAGCAGCCAAGGCCTTCCCCTGGGCCAATACACCGGGGAGCTGTTTTTT; CDR3aa: CASSQGLPLGQYTGELFF
abundance: once; d_gene: TRBD2; j_gene: TRBJ2-3; v_gene: TRBV7-3; CDR3nt: TGTGCCAGCAGCTTAATGGTTAGCGGGGGGAGCACAGATACGCAGTATTTT; CDR3aa: CASSLMVSGGSTDTQYF
abundance: -; d_gene: TRBD2; j_gene: TRBJ2-1; v_gene: TRBV7-7; CDR3nt: TGTGCTAGCAGCTTGGAACGGGGGGATGAGCAGTTCTTC; CDR3aa: CASSLERGDEQFF
abundance: few; d_gene: TRBD1; j_gene: TRBJ1-1; v_gene: TRBV5-4; CDR3nt: TGTGCCAGCAGCTCAACAGGGGTCGAAGCTTTCTTT; CDR3aa: CASSSTGVEAFF
abundance: -; d_gene: TRBD1; j_gene: TRBJ2-7; v_gene: TRBV6-5; CDR3nt: TGTGCCAGCAGTTACTCCGGGACAGTGGTGAGCGAGCAGTACTTC; CDR3aa: CASSYSGTVVSEQYF
abundance: -; d_gene: TRBD1; j_gene: TRBJ1-6; v_gene: TRBV9; CDR3nt: TGTGCCAGCAGTAAAAATCAACCGGGACAGGGAGATTCACCCCTCCACTTT; CDR3aa: CASSKNQPGQGDSPLHF
abundance: -; d_gene: -; j_gene: TRBJ2-1; v_gene: TRBV20-1; CDR3nt: TGCAGTGCTCCCAGGGTTGCTGAGCAGTTCTTC; CDR3aa: CSAPRVAEQFF
abundance: -; d_gene: -; j_gene: TRBJ1-5; v_gene: TRBV11-2; CDR3nt: TGTGCCAGCAGCTTAGGACAGCTTAGCAATCAGCCCCAGCATTTT; CDR3aa: CASSLGQLSNQPQHF